The entry below describes one T cell receptor (beta chain). What it recognizes is unknown. Measured with immunoSEQ multiplex PCR; TCRdb has only the in-frame clones, and not every one. The sample records 380,000 or so clones, 75% to 90% being singletons. Specified treatment: some 19 received Ad26.COV2.S at low or high dose, single or two shots; several received placebo; per-sample allocation not given. Day 63 after the first vaccine or placebo injection was the time point for sampling. Germline values: CDR1 PRHDT, CDR2 FYEKMQ (reference sequence). V lost 1 base and J 8 bases, leaving 5 bases between the germline ends. The CDR3 has 11 amino acids. These data come from a study of Ad26.COV2.S vaccination and SARS-CoV-2 variants. Regarding the study as a whole: Total responses of T cells may have been underestimated by the analyses of TCR breadth and depth.

The source of this sequence is a person aged 18-60 years who received the Ad26.COV2.S COVID-19 vaccine or a placebo. The rearrangement joins TRBV13 to TRBJ1-2; D is uncertain. Sequenced here: peripheral blood, sampled in a trial of Ad26.COV2.S vaccine versus placebo. The CDR3 reads CASSLARGYTF. The CDR3 nucleotides are TGTGCCAGCAGCTTAGCAAGAGGCTACACCTTC.